These T cell receptor beta chains were read from a single sample in a study of blood T cell repertoires in COVID-19. TCRdb's copy holds only in-frame clones and misses some; the assay was immunoSEQ multiplex PCR. The sample has about 200,000 clones, just under 90% seen once; the top ten hold over 0.95%. The sequenced sample consisted of PBMCs or T cells enriched from blood (not recorded which). These receptors were obtained from a man between 25 and 39 years old who had recovered from COVID-19. Both conserved end residues are part of each CDR3. The D gene is left open where the match is weak. Size is omitted from some rows. Given values are once, few, many or a class for expanded clones.

V,D,J,size,CDR3,DNA
TRBV9,-,TRBJ2-1,once,CASSPQQGSNEQFF,TGTGCCAGCAGCCCTCAACAGGGTAGCAATGAGCAGTTCTTC
TRBV9,TRBD1,TRBJ1-5,-,CASSRTGVGQPQHF,TGTGCCAGCAGCCGGACAGGGGTGGGCCAGCCCCAGCATTTT
TRBV6-5,TRBD1,TRBJ1-6,-,CASRGVAGGNSPLHF,TGTGCCAGCAGGGGGGTTGCAGGGGGTAATTCACCCCTCCACTTT
TRBV4-3,TRBD1,TRBJ1-3,-,CASSQELTGSNTIYF,TGCGCCAGCAGCCAAGAACTGACAGGGTCGAACACCATATATTTT
TRBV6-2/TRBV6-3,TRBD2,TRBJ2-2,-,CASSFGLAGKNTGELFF,TGTGCCAGCAGTTTTGGCTTAGCGGGAAAGAACACCGGGGAGCTGTTTTTT
TRBV11-2,TRBD1,TRBJ2-5,once,CASSLGGTAQETQYF,TGTGCCAGCAGCTTAGGAGGGACAGCCCAAGAGACCCAGTACTTC
TRBV28,-,TRBJ1-5,-,CASTPVGRVSNQPQHF,TGTGCCAGCACCCCCGTGGGCAGGGTTAGCAATCAGCCCCAGCATTTT
TRBV25-1,-,TRBJ1-1,-,CASRETGLNTEAFF,TGTGCCAGCAGGGAGACGGGTTTGAACACTGAAGCTTTCTTT
TRBV28,-,TRBJ1-5,few,CASSLPSGGRGTGNQPQHF,TGTGCCAGCAGTTTACCCTCGGGAGGGAGGGGGACGGGAAATCAGCCCCAGCATTTT
TRBV5-1,-,TRBJ2-1,-,CASRNERSSYNEQFF,TGCGCCAGCAGAAATGAGCGGAGCTCCTACAATGAGCAGTTCTTC
TRBV6-5,TRBD1,TRBJ2-3,-,CASSRGQGSTDTQYF,TGTGCCAGCAGTCGGGGACAGGGGAGCACAGATACGCAGTATTTT
TRBV28,-,TRBJ1-5,-,CASSRLGAVSGGNQPQHF,TGTGCCAGCAGTCGGTTGGGGGCAGTCAGTGGAGGTAATCAGCCCCAGCATTTT
TRBV6-2/TRBV6-3,-,TRBJ1-2,-,CASSSYVSGSNYGYTF,TGTGCCAGCAGCTCTTACGTTTCAGGGTCCAACTATGGCTACACCTTC
TRBV5-1,TRBD2,TRBJ2-2,-,CASSPTPIAGGNTGELFF,TGCGCCAGCAGCCCCACACCAATAGCGGGAGGTAACACCGGGGAGCTGTTTTTT
TRBV10-3,TRBD2,TRBJ2-2,once,CAISDPRARGVHGELFF,TGTGCCATCAGTGACCCCAGGGCGCGGGGGGTTCACGGGGAGCTGTTTTTT
TRBV6-1,-,TRBJ1-1,-,CASSDRTALNTEAFF,TGTGCCAGCAGTGATAGGACAGCTTTGAACACTGAAGCTTTCTTT
TRBV4-3,-,TRBJ2-7,-,CASSQEGGFRDEQYF,TGCGCCAGCAGCCAAGAAGGGGGTTTTCGCGACGAGCAGTACTTC
TRBV5-5,-,TRBJ2-7,-,CASSLEGVAYEQYF,TGTGCCAGCAGCTTAGAAGGGGTAGCCTACGAGCAGTACTTC
TRBV2,-,TRBJ2-3,-,CASSGQNTDTQYF,TGTGCCAGCAGTGGACAGAACACAGATACGCAGTATTTT
TRBV7-8,-,TRBJ1-6,-,CASSNLLNPRSPLHF,TGTGCCAGCAGCAACCTCCTTAACCCCAGGTCTCCCCTCCACTTT
TRBV2,TRBD1,TRBJ1-2,-,CASSETAAGGRVYGYTF,TGTGCCAGCAGTGAAACGGCGGCAGGGGGCAGGGTCTATGGCTACACCTTC
TRBV12-2,-,TRBJ1-1,-,CASRLGGEAVAEAFF,TGTGCAAGTCGCTTAGGCGGGGAAGCGGTAGCTGAAGCTTTCTTT
TRBV6-2/TRBV6-3,TRBD2,TRBJ2-1,-,CASSYDTSGSSYNEQFF,TGTGCCAGCAGTTACGACACTAGCGGGAGCTCCTACAATGAGCAGTTCTTC
TRBV29-1,TRBD1,TRBJ1-3,-,CSVGDRPQIYF,TGCAGCGTCGGGGACAGGCCTCAGATATATTTT
TRBV18,-,TRBJ1-5,-,CASSPQGGDLQPQHF,TGTGCCAGCTCACCCCAGGGAGGGGATCTTCAGCCCCAGCATTTT
TRBV27,TRBD1,TRBJ2-5,once,CASSLDRGLGETQYF,TGTGCCAGCAGCCTCGACAGGGGGCTTGGAGAGACCCAGTACTTC
TRBV9,-,TRBJ2-2,-,CASRGLGEAGELFF,TGTGCCAGCAGAGGGCTAGGGGAGGCCGGGGAGCTGTTTTTT
TRBV29-1,-,TRBJ2-5,once,CSVVLPVPETQYF,TGCAGCGTTGTTTTGCCGGTCCCGGAGACCCAGTACTTC
TRBV29-1,TRBD1,TRBJ1-4,-,CSVVTGENYEKLFF,TGCAGCGTCGTCACAGGGGAAAATTATGAAAAACTGTTTTTT
TRBV9,-,TRBJ2-7,-,CASSGRDNSYEQYF,TGTGCCAGCAGCGGTCGGGACAACTCCTACGAGCAGTACTTC
TRBV7-8,TRBD2,TRBJ2-7,-,CASSPGLGYEQYF,TGTGCCAGCAGCCCGGGACTAGGCTACGAGCAGTACTTC
TRBV28,-,TRBJ1-5,-,CASSLLDQPQHF,TGTGCCAGCAGTTTATTAGATCAGCCCCAGCATTTT
TRBV12-5,-,TRBJ1-2,few,CASGFGQGYGYTF,TGTGCTAGTGGTTTCGGGCAGGGGTATGGCTACACCTTC
TRBV14,TRBD1,TRBJ1-2,-,CASSHRDRGTNNYGYTF,TGTGCCAGCAGCCACCGAGACAGGGGTACGAATAACTATGGCTACACCTTC
TRBV6-2/TRBV6-3,-,TRBJ2-7,-,CASSYSMWTNYEQYF,TGTGCCAGCAGTTACTCGATGTGGACTAACTACGAGCAGTACTTC
TRBV12-2,-,TRBJ2-6,-,CASRQILHPYREGNVLTF,TGTGCAAGTCGCCAAATACTACACCCCTACAGGGAGGGCAACGTCCTGACTTTC
TRBV6-5,-,TRBJ2-3,-,CASSDRHTDTQYF,TGTGCCAGCAGCGACAGACACACAGATACGCAGTATTTT
TRBV2,TRBD1,TRBJ1-5,once,CASSEADRGSNQPQHF,TGTGCCAGCAGTGAAGCGGACAGGGGGAGCAATCAGCCCCAGCATTTT
TRBV18,TRBD2,TRBJ2-7,-,CASSPPLAGVRAYEQYF,TGTGCCAGCTCACCACCGCTAGCGGGAGTAAGAGCCTACGAGCAGTACTTC
TRBV2,TRBD1,TRBJ1-2,-,CASSSGTGPYGYTF,TGTGCCAGCAGTTCCGGGACAGGGCCCTATGGCTACACCTTC
TRBV4-3,TRBD2,TRBJ2-1,-,CASSQAREGGNEQFF,TGCGCCAGCAGCCAAGCGCGGGAGGGCGGTAATGAGCAGTTCTTC
TRBV7-2,-,TRBJ1-1,-,CASRRGALGTEAFF,TGTGCCAGCAGACGGGGGGCTTTGGGTACTGAAGCTTTCTTT
TRBV5-1,TRBD2,TRBJ2-3,-,CASTDAPLAGSTDTQYF,TGCGCCAGCACCGACGCGCCGCTAGCGGGAAGCACAGATACGCAGTATTTT
TRBV4-1,-,TRBJ2-2,-,CASSQGGFGTGELFF,TGCGCCAGCAGCCAAGGAGGGTTCGGGACCGGGGAGCTGTTTTTT
TRBV4-2,TRBD2,TRBJ2-4,-,CASSQVLAGGRNIQYF,TGTGCCAGCAGCCAAGTACTAGCGGGGGGCCGGAACATTCAGTACTTC
TRBV11-2,-,TRBJ2-5,-,CASSLDWGRETAQETQYF,TGTGCCAGCAGCTTAGATTGGGGCAGAGAAACTGCTCAAGAGACCCAGTACTTC
TRBV13,-,TRBJ1-1,few,CASSGRGSVNTEAFF,TGTGCCAGCAGCGGAAGGGGGTCAGTGAACACTGAAGCTTTCTTT
TRBV11-3,-,TRBJ2-2,-,CASSQKEDYTGELFF,TGTGCCAGCAGCCAAAAGGAGGACTACACCGGGGAGCTGTTTTTT